The 22 T cell receptor beta chains below come from one sample, sequenced in a study of blood T cells in healthy people across ages. A second PCR of 7 to 11 cycles used a sample-barcoded 5' primer and a J-beta primer mix. TCRdb itself ran the 5' RACE reads through MiXCR, one entry per CDR3 protein. The profile shows 1.5 million or so distinct CDR3 sequences, about 40% of them singletons. The specimen was blood. These TCRs come from a woman aged 18-29 years in good health.

The chain links TRBV10-1 to TRBJ2-5; 7 bases are shared with TRBD2. This CDR3 has 15 amino acids. The J segment lost 0 bases and the V segment lost 5 bases, leaving 6 bases of the junction unmatched. In germline, CDR1 is WNHNN, CDR2 SYGVQD (reference sequence). Written as DNA, the CDR3 is TGCGCCAGCAGTCGATCTAGCGGAGACCAAGAGACCCAGTACTTC. This gives the protein CASSRSSGDQETQYF.

In this sample, this clonotype turned up a few times. The V and J genes are TRBV12-3 or TRBV12-4 and TRBJ1-1; D remains unclear. V was trimmed by 6 bases and J by 0 bases, leaving 8 bases between them. This CDR3 is 13 amino acids long. The DNA of the CDR3 is TGTGCCAGCAGAGTAAGGATGAACACTGAAGCTTTCTTT. Residues: CASRVRMNTEAFF.

A few counts support this clonotype. Just one base apart from a much larger clone, this may be a read error. V usage is TRBV29-1 and J usage is TRBJ2-1; 9 nucleotides line up with TRBD1. This CDR3 has 16 amino acids. CDR1 is SQVTM, CDR2 ANQGSEA, per germline. After removal of 6 bases from V and 13 bases from J, the junction contained 22 bases not matched to a gene. The CDR3 reads CSVSPPGQGLAKTQFF. The CDR3 nucleotides read TGCAGCGTGTCTCCCCCGGGACAGGGACTTGCAAAGACCCAGTTCTTC.

The CDR3 coding sequence is TGCAGCGTAACGACAGGGGGAACAGATACGCAGTATTTT. Protein sequence: CSVTTGGTDTQYF. The chain uses TRBV29-1 and TRBJ2-3, with 9 positions matching TRBD1. The CDR3 has 13 residues. Germline V gene sequence: CDR1 SQVTM, CDR2 ANQGSEA. J lost 3 bases, V lost 6 bases, and 4 bases had no gene match.

The chain carries TRBV5-5 and TRBJ1-2; no clear D. Germline V gene lookup returns CDR1 SGHKS and CDR2 YYEKEE (reference sequence). The CDR3 runs to 14 residues. V lost 0 bases to trimming and J lost 5 bases, with 11 bases between them. CDR3 sequence (DNA): TGTGCCAGCAGCTTGGACCAGGATGGATATGGCTACACCTTC. This sequence encodes CASSLDQDGYGYTF.

The chain employs TRBV30 and TRBJ2-3, with D perhaps TRBD2 (5 bases). Trimming stripped 0 bases from V and 4 bases from J, with 8 bases between. The length of the CDR3 is 13 residues. Germline V gene data show CDR1 as GTSNPN and CDR2 as SVGIG (reference sequence). CDR3 in DNA: TGTGCCTGGAGTGTATCCGGGGCAGATACGCAGTATTTT. As protein: CAWSVSGADTQYF.

The rearrangement uses TRBV29-1 and TRBJ2-1; maybe TRBD2 (7 bases). This CDR3 spans 12 amino acids. V lost 7 bases to trimming and J lost 13 bases, with 20 bases between them. CDR1 is SQVTM and CDR2 is ANQGSEA in the germline V gene. In nucleotides, the CDR3 is TGCAGCGCCGGGGGGCCGAGGGAGACCCAGTTCTTC. It specifies CSAGGPRETQFF.

The chain joins TRBV12-5 to TRBJ1-2; a possible D gene is TRBD1 (5 bases). This CDR3 contains 14 residues. The germline V and J ends were trimmed by 4 bases and 2 bases, with 11 bases remaining between them. Germline values: CDR1 LGHNT, CDR2 FRNRAP. The CDR3 reads CASGSGTVNYGYTF. The CDR3 nucleotides read TGTGCTAGTGGTTCGGGGACGGTGAACTATGGCTACACCTTC.

The chain links TRBV4-1 to TRBJ1-6; the match to TRBD1 covers 7 bases. Per the germline V gene, CDR1 is MGHRA and CDR2 is YSYEKL. The V segment lost 1 base and the J segment 8 bases; nucleotides outside the gene matches: 14. CDR3 length: 18 amino acids. In DNA form, the CDR3 reads TGCGCCAGCAGCCAAGGCGATTTAGGGGGCAGCTTTGATTCACCCCTCCACTTT. Its translation is CASSQGDLGGSFDSPLHF.

On this clonotype: A much larger clone is a single base away; this may be a read error. V usage is TRBV7-2 and J usage is TRBJ2-5; no clear D gene. The J call is uncertain, as TRBJ2-7 better fits the DNA end. This CDR3 spans 12 amino acids. CDR1 SGHTA and CDR2 FQGNSA come from the germline V gene. CDR3 in amino acids: CARSVNTYEQYF. CDR3 DNA sequence: TGTGCCCGCAGCGTTAATACCTACGAGCAGTACTTC.

The V and J genes are TRBV5-6 and TRBJ1-1; no reliable D call. The CDR3 is 13 residues long. Trimming shortened V by 4 bases and J by 7 bases, and 14 bases separated the two germline ends. Germline V gives CDR1 SGHDT, CDR2 YYEEEE. The CDR3 coding sequence is TGTGCCAGCAGCGGCGGGAACGCGGGTGAAGCTTTCTTT. It is translated as CASSGGNAGEAFF.

V and J are TRBV7-3 and TRBJ2-3; 7 bases are a match to TRBD2. V dropped 6 bases and J dropped 5; count of bases not matched to a gene: 11. The CDR3 extends over 15 amino acids. CDR1 is SGHTA, CDR2 FQGTGA, per germline. The CDR3 here is CASSFSSGPLDTQYF. As DNA, the CDR3 is TGTGCCAGCAGTTTCAGTAGCGGGCCCCTAGATACGCAGTATTTT.

This clonotype has more than one count but fewer than ten. The genes are TRBV30 and TRBJ1-1, with a possible D match to TRBD1 (5 bases). V was cut by 5 bases and J by 4 bases, with 8 bases left in between. CDR1 and CDR2 (germline): GTSNPN, SVGIG (reference sequence). The CDR3 loop spans 11 amino acids. CDR3: CAWAGSTEAFF. DNA for the CDR3: TGTGCCTGGGCAGGGTCCACTGAAGCTTTCTTT.

This clonotype was recorded many times. The chain recombines TRBV29-1 with TRBJ1-2; D is possibly TRBD1 (5 bases). CDR3 length: 13 residues. The germline V gene encodes CDR1 SQVTM and CDR2 ANQGSEA. V dropped 3 bases and J dropped 6 bases, with 14 bases sitting between them. The CDR3 loop reads CSVEGQGANGYTF. The CDR3 nucleotides are TGCAGCGTTGAGGGCCAGGGAGCGAATGGCTACACCTTC.

V is TRBV13 and J is TRBJ1-2; 8 positions agree with TRBD1. The CDR3 length is 16 residues. After removal of 5 bases from V and 8 bases from J, the junction contained 16 bases not matched to a gene. In germline, CDR1 is PRHDT, CDR2 FYEKMQ (reference sequence). This CDR3 reads CASSTRTGKGSGGYTF. The CDR3 DNA reads TGTGCCAGCAGCACCCGGACAGGGAAAGGTTCCGGCGGCTACACCTTC.

This sequence joins TRBV20-1 and TRBJ1-6; possibly TRBD1 for D (5 bases). The CDR3 covers 15 residues. CDR1 and CDR2 from the germline V gene are DFQATT and SNEGSKA (reference sequence). V lost 0 bases and J 10 bases, leaving 16 bases between the germline ends. CDR3 amino acids: CSARDHSTGESPLHF. The CDR3 nucleotides read TGCAGTGCTAGAGATCATAGTACAGGCGAATCACCCCTCCACTTT.

This rearrangement joins TRBV7-9 to TRBJ1-2, with D possibly TRBD1 on 5 matching bases. Trimming cost V 5 bases and J 5 bases, with 21 bases left between them. The CDR3 consists of 16 residues. Per germline, CDR1 SEHNR and CDR2 FQNEAQ (reference sequence). As DNA, the CDR3 is TGTGCCAGCAGCCCAGCGGGGCGGCCAAACGCGTATGGCTACACCTTC. It specifies CASSPAGRPNAYGYTF.

The table lists this clonotype with many counts. The chain uses TRBV5-1 and TRBJ2-7; TRBD2 might be the D (6 bases). CDR1 and CDR2 from the germline V gene are SGHRS and YFSETQ. V lost 0 bases, J lost 2 bases, and 12 bases lay in between. The CDR3 is made up of 15 amino acids. CDR3 sequence reads: CASSLGPSVTYEQYF. CDR3 coding DNA: TGCGCCAGCAGCTTGGGGCCTAGCGTTACCTACGAGCAGTACTTC.

The chain links TRBV20-1 to TRBJ2-5, with D possibly matching TRBD2 (5 bases). Germline CDR1 is DFQATT and CDR2 is SNEGSKA (reference sequence). V shed 4 bases and J shed 2 bases, with 17 bases lying between them. The CDR3 has 15 residues. Here the CDR3 DNA reads TGCAGTGCTAAGGACTCCAGATCGGGACAAGAGACCCAGTACTTC. Residues: CSAKDSRSGQETQYF.

In its sample, this clonotype was seen a few times. The DNA is left out, because the CDR3 cannot be placed on it with certainty; the CDR3 is given as TCRdb lists it. This sequence joins TRBV12-3 or TRBV12-4 and TRBJ2-1; the table's D gene call, TRBD1, was not cross checked with the DNA. 13 amino acids form the CDR3, both terminal residues included. CDR3 loop: CASSPSVGQGAFF.

The chain is built from TRBV12-3 or TRBV12-4 and TRBJ2-3, with 11 bases fitting TRBD2. Trimming removed 6 bases from V and 2 bases from J; junction bases left unmatched: 10. The CDR3 extends over 17 amino acids. CDR3: CASSHNLAGGPTDTQYF. In DNA form, the CDR3 reads TGTGCCAGCAGCCATAACCTAGCGGGGGGCCCCACAGATACGCAGTATTTT.

A few counts support this clonotype. The gene calls are TRBV7-9 and TRBJ2-1, with 8 bases matching TRBD2. The V and J ends lost 5 bases and 8 bases, in that order; junction bases with no gene match: 11. There are 15 residues in the CDR3. Germline V gene sequence: CDR1 SEHNR, CDR2 FQNEAQ (reference sequence). The CDR3 loop reads CASSPRQRETDEQFF. CDR3 in DNA: TGTGCCAGCAGCCCCCGCCAGCGGGAGACCGATGAGCAGTTCTTC.